This is a list of T cell receptor beta chains from one sample in a study of OX40 agonist ivuxolimab in advanced cancers. Assay used: immunoSEQ multiplex PCR; TCRdb lists only in-frame clones, some missing. In the table there are 35,000 to 40,000 clones, around 86% of which are singletons. The sequenced sample was CD4+ or CD8+ T cells sorted from blood, obtained in a trial of the OX40 agonist ivuxolimab. These receptors all stem from an adult with an advanced solid tumor such as melanoma, head and neck, liver or kidney cancer. Both conserved end residues are part of each CDR3. D genes are given only for firm matches. Clone size appears in some rows only: once, few, many, or a class for an expanded clone.

TRBV18,TRBD2,-,TRBJ2-1,CASSPGTSGEQFF,TGTGCCAGCTCACCAGGGACTAGCGGGGAGCAGTTCTTC
TRBV5-1,TRBD1,-,TRBJ1-6,CASSLVAQGPQTPLHF,TGCGCCAGCAGCTTGGTAGCACAGGGGCCACAAACGCCCCTCCACTTT
TRBV5-5,-,-,TRBJ2-1,CASSLRRGPDAYNEQFF,TGTGCCAGCAGCCTAAGGAGAGGGCCAGATGCCTACAATGAGCAGTTCTTC
TRBV6-5,-,once,TRBJ2-1,CASRAAGLYNEQFF,TGTGCCAGCAGGGCGGCCGGACTCTACAATGAGCAGTTCTTC
TRBV5-5,TRBD1,-,TRBJ2-1,CASSLDRGSDEQFF,TGTGCCAGCAGCTTGGACAGGGGGTCCGATGAGCAGTTCTTC
TRBV4-2,-,few,TRBJ2-7,CASSQDSLVREQYF,TGTGCCAGCAGCCAAGATAGTTTAGTCAGAGAGCAGTACTTC
TRBV7-7,TRBD2,-,TRBJ2-3,CASSLGLAGVDTQYF,TGTGCTAGCAGCTTAGGACTAGCGGGGGTAGATACGCAGTATTTT
TRBV19,-,-,TRBJ1-5,CASNGVGNQPQHF,TGTGCCAGTAATGGGGTAGGCAATCAGCCCCAGCATTTT
TRBV5-1,-,-,TRBJ2-5,CASSLSTGVVTQYF,TGCGCCAGCAGCTTGAGTACGGGAGTGGTGACCCAGTACTTC
TRBV5-1,-,once,TRBJ1-6,CASSLAGESYNSPLHF,TGCGCCAGCAGCTTGGCGGGGGAGTCCTATAATTCACCCCTCCACTTT
TRBV15,-,-,TRBJ1-3,CATSIWGSSGNTIYF,TGTGCCACCAGCATATGGGGGTCATCTGGAAACACCATATATTTT
TRBV19,-,-,TRBJ2-7,CASSRGNAQPFEQYF,TGTGCCAGTAGCCGAGGGAACGCTCAGCCGTTTGAGCAGTACTTC
TRBV11-2,-,-,TRBJ2-6,CASSPSSLSGANVLTF,TGTGCCAGCAGCCCGAGCAGCCTCTCTGGGGCCAACGTCCTGACTTTC
TRBV5-4,-,once,TRBJ1-4,CASSSGENAEKLFF,TGTGCCAGCAGCTCAGGGGAGAATGCTGAAAAACTGTTTTTT
TRBV10-3,TRBD2,-,TRBJ2-1,CATTPSGSSYNEQFF,TGTGCCACCACGCCTAGCGGAAGCTCCTACAATGAGCAGTTCTTC
TRBV29-1,-,-,TRBJ2-1,CSVEGTAGNEQFF,TGCAGCGTTGAAGGGACAGCCGGGAATGAGCAGTTCTTC
TRBV18,-,-,TRBJ2-5,CASSPPWSVQQETQYF,TGTGCCAGCTCACCACCGTGGTCCGTACAACAAGAGACCCAGTACTTC
TRBV2,-,-,TRBJ2-1,CASSPVNEQFF,TGTGCCAGCAGCCCAGTCAATGAGCAGTTCTTC
TRBV27,-,-,TRBJ2-1,CASSLASSSYNEQFF,TGTGCCAGCAGTTTAGCCTCGAGCTCCTACAATGAGCAGTTCTTC
TRBV13,TRBD1,-,TRBJ1-5,CASSLGGQYSNQPQHF,TGTGCCAGCAGCTTAGGGGGACAGTATAGCAATCAGCCCCAGCATTTT